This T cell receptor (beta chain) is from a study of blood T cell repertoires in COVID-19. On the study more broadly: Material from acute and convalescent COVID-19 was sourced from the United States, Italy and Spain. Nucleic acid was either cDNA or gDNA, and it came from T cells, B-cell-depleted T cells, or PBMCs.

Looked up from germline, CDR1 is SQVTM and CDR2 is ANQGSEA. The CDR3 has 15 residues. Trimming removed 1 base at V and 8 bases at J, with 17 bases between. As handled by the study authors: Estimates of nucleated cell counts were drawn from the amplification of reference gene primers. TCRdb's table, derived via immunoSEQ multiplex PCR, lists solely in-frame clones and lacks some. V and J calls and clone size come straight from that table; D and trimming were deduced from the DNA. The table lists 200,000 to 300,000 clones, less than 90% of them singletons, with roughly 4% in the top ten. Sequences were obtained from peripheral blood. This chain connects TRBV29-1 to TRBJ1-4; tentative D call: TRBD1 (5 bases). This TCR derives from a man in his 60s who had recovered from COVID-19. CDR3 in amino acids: CSVEAGFGGTEKLFF. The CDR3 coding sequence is TGCAGCGTTGAAGCCGGATTCGGCGGGACCGAAAAACTGTTTTTT.